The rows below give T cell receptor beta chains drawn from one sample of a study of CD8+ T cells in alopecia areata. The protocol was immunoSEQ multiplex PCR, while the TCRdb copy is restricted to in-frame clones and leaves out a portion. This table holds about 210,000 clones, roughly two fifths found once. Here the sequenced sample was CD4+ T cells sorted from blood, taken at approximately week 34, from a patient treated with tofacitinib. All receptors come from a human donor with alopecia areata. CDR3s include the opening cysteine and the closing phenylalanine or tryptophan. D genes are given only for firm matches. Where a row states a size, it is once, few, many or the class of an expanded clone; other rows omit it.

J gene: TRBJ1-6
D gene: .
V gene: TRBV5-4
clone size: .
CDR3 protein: CASREGTELSPLHF
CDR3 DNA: TGTGCCAGCAGGGAAGGGACGGAACTATCACCCCTCCACTTT

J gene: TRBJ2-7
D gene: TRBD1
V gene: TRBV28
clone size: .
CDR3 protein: CASSSPGTGPYEQYF
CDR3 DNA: TGTGCCAGCAGCTCCCCTGGGACAGGGCCCTACGAGCAGTACTTC

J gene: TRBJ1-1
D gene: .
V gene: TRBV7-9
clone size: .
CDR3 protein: CASSLLTGSNTEAFF
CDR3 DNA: TGTGCCAGCAGCCTATTAACAGGGTCCAACACTGAAGCTTTCTTT

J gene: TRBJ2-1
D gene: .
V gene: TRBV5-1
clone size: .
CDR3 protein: CASSSTGDEQFF
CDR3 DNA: TGCGCCAGCAGCTCTACAGGTGATGAGCAGTTCTTC

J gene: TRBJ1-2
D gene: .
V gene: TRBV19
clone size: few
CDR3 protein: CASSHRDSYGYTF
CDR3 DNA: TGTGCCAGTAGTCACAGGGATAGCTATGGCTACACCTTC

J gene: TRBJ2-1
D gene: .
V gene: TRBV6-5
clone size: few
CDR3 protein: CASSYAPTGEQFF
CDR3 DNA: TGTGCCAGCAGTTACGCTCCGACCGGAGAGCAGTTCTTC

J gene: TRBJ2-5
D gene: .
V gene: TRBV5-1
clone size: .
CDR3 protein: CASSPESQETQYF
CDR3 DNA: TGCGCCAGCAGCCCGGAAAGCCAAGAGACCCAGTACTTC

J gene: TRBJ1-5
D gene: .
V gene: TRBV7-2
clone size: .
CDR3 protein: CASTKVAGDQPQHF
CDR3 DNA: TGTGCCAGCACCAAAGTAGCGGGGGATCAGCCCCAGCATTTT

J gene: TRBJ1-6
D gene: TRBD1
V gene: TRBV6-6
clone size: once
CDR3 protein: CASRIGGQVHF
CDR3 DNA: TGTGCCAGCAGAATCGGGGGACAGGTCCACTTT

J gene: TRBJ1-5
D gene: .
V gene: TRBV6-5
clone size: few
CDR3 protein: CASSYDRTSNQPQHF
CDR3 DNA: TGTGCCAGCAGTTACGACAGAACTAGCAATCAGCCCCAGCATTTT

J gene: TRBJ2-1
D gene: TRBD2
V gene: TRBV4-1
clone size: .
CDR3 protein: CASSQASGTTSYNEQFF
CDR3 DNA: TGCGCCAGCAGCCAGGCATCCGGGACTACCTCCTACAATGAGCAGTTCTTC

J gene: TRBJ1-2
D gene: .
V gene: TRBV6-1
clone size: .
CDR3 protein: CASSESVLGRASYGYTF
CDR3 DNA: TGTGCCAGCAGTGAAAGTGTTTTGGGCAGGGCCTCCTATGGCTACACCTTC

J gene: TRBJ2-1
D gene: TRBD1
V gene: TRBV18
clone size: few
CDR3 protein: CASSPPGQGSEQFF
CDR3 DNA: TGTGCCAGCTCACCACCGGGACAGGGGAGTGAGCAGTTCTTC

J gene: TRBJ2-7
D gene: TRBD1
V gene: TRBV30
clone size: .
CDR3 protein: CAWSIGQAFTYEQYF
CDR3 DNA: TGTGCCTGGAGTATCGGACAGGCGTTCACCTACGAGCAGTACTTC

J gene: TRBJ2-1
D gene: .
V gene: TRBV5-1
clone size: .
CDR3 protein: CASSPRLARYNEQFF
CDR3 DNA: TGCGCCAGCAGCCCCCGCCTAGCTAGGTACAATGAGCAGTTCTTC

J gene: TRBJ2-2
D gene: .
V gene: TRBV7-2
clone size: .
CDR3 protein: CASTPLRTGELFF
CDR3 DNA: TGTGCCAGCACCCCACTCAGGACCGGGGAGCTGTTTTTT

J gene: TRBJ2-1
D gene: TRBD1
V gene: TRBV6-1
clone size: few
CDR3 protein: CASGPGQAIYNEQFF
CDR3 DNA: TGTGCCAGCGGGCCGGGACAGGCCATCTACAATGAGCAGTTCTTC

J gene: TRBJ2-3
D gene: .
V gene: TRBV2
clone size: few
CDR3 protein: CASSALDSPGVYTQYF
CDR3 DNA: TGTGCCAGCAGTGCACTTGACAGCCCTGGCGTATATACGCAGTATTTT

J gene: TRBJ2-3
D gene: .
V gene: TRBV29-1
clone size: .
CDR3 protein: CSVERGASTDTQYF
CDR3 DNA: TGCAGCGTTGAACGGGGAGCCAGCACAGATACGCAGTATTTT

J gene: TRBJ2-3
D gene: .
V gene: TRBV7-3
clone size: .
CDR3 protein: CASSLGGPGTDTQYF
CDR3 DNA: TGTGCCAGCAGCTTAGGGGGGCCTGGCACAGATACGCAGTATTTT

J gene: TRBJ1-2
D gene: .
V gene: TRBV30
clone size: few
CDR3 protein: CAWRQGLYGYTF
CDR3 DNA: TGTGCCTGGAGACAGGGCCTATATGGCTACACCTTC

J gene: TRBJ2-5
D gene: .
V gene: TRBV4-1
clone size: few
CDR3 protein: CASSQATRGQETQYF
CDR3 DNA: TGCGCCAGCAGCCAAGCGACTCGGGGGCAGGAGACCCAGTACTTC

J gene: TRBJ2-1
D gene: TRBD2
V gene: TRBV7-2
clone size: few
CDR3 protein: CASSPGLAGYNEQFF
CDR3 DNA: TGTGCCAGCAGCCCGGGACTAGCGGGATACAATGAGCAGTTCTTC

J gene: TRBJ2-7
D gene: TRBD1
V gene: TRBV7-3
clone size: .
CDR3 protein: CASSSGTGLEQYF
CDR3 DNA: TGTGCCAGCAGCTCGGGGACAGGGCTCGAGCAGTACTTC

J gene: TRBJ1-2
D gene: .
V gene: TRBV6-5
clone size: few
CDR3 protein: CASSSPQEGYGYTF
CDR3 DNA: TGTGCCAGCAGTTCCCCGCAAGAAGGCTATGGCTACACCTTC

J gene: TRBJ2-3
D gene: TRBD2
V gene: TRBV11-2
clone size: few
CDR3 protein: CASSPPSGTSGEDTQYF
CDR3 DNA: TGTGCCAGCAGCCCTCCCTCCGGGACTAGCGGGGAAGATACGCAGTATTTT

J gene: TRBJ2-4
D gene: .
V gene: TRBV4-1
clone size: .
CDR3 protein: CASSQESVVGGKNIQYF
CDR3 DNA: TGCGCCAGCAGCCAAGAATCGGTAGTGGGGGGCAAAAACATTCAGTACTTC

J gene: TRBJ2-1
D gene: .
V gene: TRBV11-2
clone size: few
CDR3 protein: CASSLEWAYNEQFF
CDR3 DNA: TGTGCCAGCAGCTTAGAGTGGGCCTACAATGAGCAGTTCTTC

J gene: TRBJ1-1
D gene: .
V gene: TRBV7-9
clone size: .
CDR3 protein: CASSLAVGARTEAFF
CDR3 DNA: TGTGCCAGCAGCTTAGCTGTGGGGGCGCGAACTGAAGCTTTCTTT

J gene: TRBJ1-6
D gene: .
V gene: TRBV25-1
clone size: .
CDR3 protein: CASSEQGRTPLHF
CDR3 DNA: TGTGCCAGCAGTGAACAGGGGCGAACACCCCTCCACTTT

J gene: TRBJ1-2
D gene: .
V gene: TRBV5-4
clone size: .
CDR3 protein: CASSLAGQQNHGYTF
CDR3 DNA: TGTGCCAGCAGCTTGGCGGGACAACAAAACCATGGCTACACCTTC

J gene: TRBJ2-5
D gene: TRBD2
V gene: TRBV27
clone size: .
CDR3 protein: CASSFVAGGETQYF
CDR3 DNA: TGTGCCAGCAGTTTCGTAGCGGGAGGAGAGACCCAGTACTTC

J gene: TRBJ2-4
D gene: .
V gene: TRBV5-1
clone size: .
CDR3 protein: CASSLAGILNIQYF
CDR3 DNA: TGCGCCAGCAGCTTGGCCGGAATCCTAAACATTCAGTACTTC

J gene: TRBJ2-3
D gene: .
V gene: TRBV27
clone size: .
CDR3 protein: CASRDFLRKTTDTQYF
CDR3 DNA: TGTGCCAGCAGAGACTTTCTCAGGAAAACCACAGATACGCAGTATTTT

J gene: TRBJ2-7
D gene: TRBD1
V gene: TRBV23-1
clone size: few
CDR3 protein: CASSQSRTGGPGEQYF
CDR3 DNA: TGCGCCAGCAGTCAATCGCGGACAGGGGGCCCGGGCGAGCAGTACTTC

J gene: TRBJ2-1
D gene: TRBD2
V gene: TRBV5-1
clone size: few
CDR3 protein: CASSLRTSGRSYEQFF
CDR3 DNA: TGCGCCAGCAGCCTTCGAACTAGCGGGAGATCTTATGAGCAGTTCTTC

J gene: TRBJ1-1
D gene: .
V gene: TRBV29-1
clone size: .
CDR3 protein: CSVEGRTNTEAFF
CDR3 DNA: TGCAGCGTTGAGGGGCGGACGAACACTGAAGCTTTCTTT

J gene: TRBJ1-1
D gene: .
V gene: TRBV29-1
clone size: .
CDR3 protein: CSVGRNTEAFF
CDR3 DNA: TGCAGCGTTGGCAGGAACACTGAAGCTTTCTTT

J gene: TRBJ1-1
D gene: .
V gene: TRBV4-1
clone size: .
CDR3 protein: CASSQTGRHTEAFF
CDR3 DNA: TGCGCCAGCAGCCAAACAGGGAGACACACTGAAGCTTTCTTT

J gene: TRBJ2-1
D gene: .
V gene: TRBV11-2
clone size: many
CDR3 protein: CASSFIVGGNEQFF
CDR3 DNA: TGTGCCAGCAGCTTTATCGTGGGTGGGAATGAGCAGTTCTTC

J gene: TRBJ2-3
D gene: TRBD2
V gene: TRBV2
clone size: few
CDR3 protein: CASSGSVTDTQYF
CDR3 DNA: TGTGCCAGTAGCGGGAGTGTGACAGATACGCAGTATTTT

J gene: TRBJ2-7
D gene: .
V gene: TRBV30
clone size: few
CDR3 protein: CAWSLVGYEQYF
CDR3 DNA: TGTGCCTGGAGTCTAGTGGGGTACGAGCAGTACTTC

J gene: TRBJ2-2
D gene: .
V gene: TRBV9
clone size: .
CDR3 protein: CASSVVHNTGELFF
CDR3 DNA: TGTGCCAGCAGCGTAGTTCATAACACCGGGGAGCTGTTTTTT

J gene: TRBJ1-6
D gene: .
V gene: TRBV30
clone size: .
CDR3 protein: CAWSNAGGASSPLHF
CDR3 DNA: TGTGCCTGGAGTAATGCCGGGGGTGCTAGTTCACCCCTCCACTTT

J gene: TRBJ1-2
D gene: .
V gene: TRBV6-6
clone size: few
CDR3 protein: CASSPRWGALGYTF
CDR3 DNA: TGTGCCAGCTCCCCCCGTTGGGGGGCGTTGGGCTACACCTTC

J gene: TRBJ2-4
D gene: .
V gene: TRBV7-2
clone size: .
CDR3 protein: CASSPYGGKNIQYF
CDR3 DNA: TGTGCCAGCAGCCCTTATGGGGGCAAAAACATTCAGTACTTC

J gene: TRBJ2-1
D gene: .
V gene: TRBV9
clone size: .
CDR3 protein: CASQLPGVDEQFF
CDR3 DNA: TGTGCCAGTCAACTCCCGGGGGTAGATGAGCAGTTCTTC

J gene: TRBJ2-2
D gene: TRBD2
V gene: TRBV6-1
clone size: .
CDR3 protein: CASSEDTRLAGEIGELFF
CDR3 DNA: TGTGCCAGCAGTGAGGACACCCGACTAGCGGGGGAAATCGGGGAGCTGTTTTTT

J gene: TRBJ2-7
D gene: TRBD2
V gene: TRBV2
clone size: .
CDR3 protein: CASSASGGNYEQYF
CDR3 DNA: TGTGCCAGCAGTGCTAGCGGGGGAAACTACGAGCAGTACTTC

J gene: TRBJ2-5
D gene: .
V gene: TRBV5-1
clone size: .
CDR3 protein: CASSLGTEETQYF
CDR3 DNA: TGCGCCAGCAGCTTGGGGACAGAAGAGACCCAGTACTTC

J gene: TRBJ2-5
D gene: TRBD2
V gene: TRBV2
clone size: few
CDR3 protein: CASSPGREAETQYF
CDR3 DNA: TGTGCCAGCAGCCCGGGGCGGGAGGCTGAGACCCAGTACTTC

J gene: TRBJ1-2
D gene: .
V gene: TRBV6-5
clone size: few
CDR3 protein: CASVLGGGYDGYTF
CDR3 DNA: TGTGCCAGTGTCCTCGGCGGGGGCTATGATGGCTACACCTTC